The source of this T cell receptor (beta chain) is a study of T cells in localized non-small cell lung cancer. The method was immunoSEQ multiplex PCR; TCRdb's version includes in-frame clones alone and lacks a portion of them. The sample carries approximately 37,000 clones, approximately 86% recorded once. The material was peripheral blood, obtained before any cancer treatment. This TCR was recovered from a man between 18 and 49 years old with stage I lung adenocarcinoma.

The DNA for the CDR3 is TGTGCCAGCAGCTTGGTGGGGGGAGTCACTGAAGCTTTCTTT. It codes for CASSLVGGVTEAFF. The chain carries TRBV5-4 and TRBJ1-1; perhaps TRBD1 as D (5 bases). The CDR3 length is 14 residues. Germline values: CDR1 SGHNT, CDR2 YYREEE (reference sequence). Trimming removed 0 bases at V and 4 bases at J, with 10 bases between.